This T cell receptor (beta chain) came from a study of control samples from healthy donors and cancer patients. Trimming cost V 0 bases and J 3 bases; bases outside gene matches: 5. The CDR3 spans 15 residues. Per the germline V gene, CDR1 is GTSNPN and CDR2 is SVGIG (reference sequence). The method was immunoSEQ multiplex PCR; TCRdb's version includes in-frame clones alone and lacks a portion of them. The repertoire holds 170,000 or so clones, around 87% seen once, with 1.4% in the top ten. The sample taken for sequencing was blood. This clonotype was sampled from a woman in her forties or fifties in good health. The chain couples TRBV30 to TRBJ1-5, with 7 bases that match TRBD1. CDR3 sequence reads: CAWSVAQGNNQPQHF. The CDR3 nucleotides read TGTGCCTGGAGTGTCGCACAGGGGAACAATCAGCCCCAGCATTTT. Together with reference TRBV30 and TRBJ1-5, the CDR3 gives the full variable domain: SQTIHQWPATLVQPVGSPLSLECTVEGTSNPNLYWYRQAAGRGLQLLFYSVGIGQISSEVPQNLSASRPQDRQFILSSKKLLLSDSGFYLCAWSVAQGNNQPQHFGDGTRLSIL.